These T cell receptor beta chains were read from a single sample in a study of cytomegalovirus exposure and HLA in healthy donors. Generated by immunoSEQ multiplex PCR, the TCRdb table keeps only in-frame clones and is missing some. The data show 100,000 to 130,000 clones, around three quarters seen once. The source material was PBMCs. All receptors derive from a male donor in good health and CMV-seronegative. Each CDR3 is given with its conserved first and last residue. The order of the fields is clone size, D gene, J gene, V gene, CDR3 protein, CDR3 DNA. The D gene is left open where the match is weak. Only some rows state a clone size, as once, few, many or a class for expanded clones.

NA	TRBD1	TRBJ1-5	TRBV6-6	CASTGGNQPQHF	TGTGCCAGCACAGGGGGTAATCAGCCCCAGCATTTT
NA	TRBD1	TRBJ1-6	TRBV7-6	CASSLAGTAYNSPLHF	TGTGCCAGCAGCTTAGCTGGGACAGCTTACAATTCACCCCTCCACTTT
NA	NA	TRBJ2-2	TRBV7-9	CASTVNTGELFF	TGTGCCAGCACTGTTAACACCGGGGAGCTGTTTTTT
NA	TRBD2	TRBJ2-7	TRBV11-2	CASSPGLAGSTYGQYF	TGTGCCAGCAGCCCCGGACTAGCGGGATCCACTTACGGGCAGTACTTC
NA	TRBD1	TRBJ1-5	TRBV7-9	CASSLEGQAGNQPQHF	TGTGCCAGCAGCTTAGAGGGACAGGCAGGCAATCAGCCCCAGCATTTT
NA	TRBD1	TRBJ2-5	TRBV6-4	CASSERQGARETQYF	TGTGCCAGCAGTGAAAGACAGGGGGCGCGTGAGACCCAGTACTTC
NA	NA	TRBJ2-7	TRBV19	CASSFSMGLNYEQYF	TGTGCCAGTAGTTTCTCGATGGGACTGAACTACGAGCAGTACTTC
NA	TRBD1	TRBJ2-7	TRBV7-9	CASSLGAGGYEQYF	TGTGCCAGCAGCTTAGGCGCAGGGGGCTACGAGCAGTACTTC
NA	NA	TRBJ1-1	TRBV19	CASSRPQGSTEAFF	TGTGCCAGTAGTAGACCCCAGGGGTCCACTGAAGCTTTCTTT
few	NA	TRBJ1-1	TRBV10-2	CASSESRANTEAFF	TGCGCCAGCAGTGAGTCGCGGGCGAACACTGAAGCTTTCTTT
NA	NA	TRBJ1-2	TRBV5-1	CASSRDTANYGYTF	TGCGCCAGCAGCCGGGACACAGCTAACTATGGCTACACCTTC
NA	TRBD2	TRBJ2-7	TRBV5-4	CASSGGVQGEQYF	TGTGCCAGCAGCGGGGGGGTTCAGGGTGAGCAGTACTTC
NA	TRBD1	TRBJ1-1	TRBV15	CATSRGRTGSFSEAFF	TGTGCCACCAGCAGAGGAAGGACAGGGTCCTTTTCGGAAGCTTTCTTT
NA	NA	TRBJ2-1	TRBV5-4	CASSLGAGSYNEQFF	TGTGCCAGCAGCTTGGGGGCGGGGTCCTACAATGAGCAGTTCTTC
NA	TRBD1	TRBJ2-3	TRBV7-7	CASSQTGGTDTQYF	TGTGCCAGCAGCCAAACAGGGGGCACAGATACGCAGTATTTT
few	TRBD2	TRBJ2-7	TRBV2	CAAKRGEISMWGEQYF	TGTGCCGCTAAGCGGGGAGAAATTTCTATGTGGGGCGAGCAGTACTTC
few	TRBD1	TRBJ1-1	TRBV12-5	CASGFTGGTEAFF	TGTGCTAGTGGTTTTACAGGGGGCACTGAAGCTTTCTTT